This TCR beta chain was recorded in a study of blood T cell repertoires in COVID-19. Of note for this clone: Distinct nucleotide sequences in the sample also encode this CDR3.

Original processing methods: Reference gene primers were amplified, and this amplification served to estimate nucleated cell counts. Generated by immunoSEQ multiplex PCR, the TCRdb table keeps only in-frame clones and is missing some. V and J calls and clone size are copied from that table; D and trimming were computed from the DNA. Here the sample spans about 220,000 clones, about 80% being singletons. The sequence was collected from a woman aged 40 to 50 with active or convalescent COVID-19. The sample consisted of peripheral blood.

CDR3 DNA: TGTGCCAGTAGTTACAGGGGCTCGGGGTATGGCTACACCTTC. Amino acids: CASSYRGSGYGYTF. This chain uses TRBV19 with TRBJ1-2; 7 bases agree with TRBD1. The CDR3 spans 14 residues. The ends lost 5 bases at V and 5 bases at J; junction bases unmatched: 8. From germline, CDR1 is LNHDA and CDR2 SQIVND (reference sequence).